This paragraph covers one T cell receptor beta chain sequence. The source of the sample is a study of CD8+ T cells in alopecia areata. Per the germline V gene, CDR1 is SGDLS and CDR2 is YYNGEE. The CDR3 consists of 17 residues. Trimming removed 0 bases at V and 3 bases at J, with 15 bases between. The authors extracted RNA and reverse transcribed it into cDNA as the sequencing template. Produced via immunoSEQ multiplex PCR; TCRdb's table is partial and in-frame only. This sample has approximately 59,000 clones, with around half found just once. The receptor comes from a human donor with alopecia areata. The rearrangement links TRBV9 to TRBJ2-2, with D possibly matching TRBD2 (6 bases). The sequencing here drew on CD8+ T cells sorted from blood, taken at week 0. CDR3 DNA: TGTGCCAGCAGCGTAGCGGACTTAGGGGACTACACCGGGGAGCTGTTTTTT. It translates to CASSVADLGDYTGELFF.